Following are 13 T cell receptor beta chains from one sample sequenced in a study of glioma-infiltrating T cells after dendritic cell vaccination. Method: immunoSEQ multiplex PCR; TCRdb's copy keeps in-frame clones and lacks some. The sample has about 38,000 clones, roughly four fifths seen once. The sample in question was blood, obtained before dendritic cell vaccination. The receptors here all came from a human donor with glioblastoma.

Turning to this clone: Germline is not matched at one junction end, which may reflect a read error. The rearrangement links TRBV7-7 to TRBJ2-5; 11 bases map to TRBD1. Germline loops: CDR1 SSHAT, CDR2 FNYEAQ (reference sequence). This CDR3 is 15 amino acids long. The CDR3 DNA is TGTGCTAGCAGCCAGGACAGGGGGCGGGTGGAGACCCAGTACTTC. Translation gives CASSQDRGRVETQYF.

The J gene is TRBJ2-7, the V gene TRBV4-3, with D maybe TRBD2 (6 bases). The germline gives CDR1 LGHNA, CDR2 YSLEER. V dropped 0 bases and J dropped 3 bases, with 15 bases sitting between them. The CDR3 consists of 16 residues. CDR3: CASSQEIGGFYYEQYF. The CDR3 region has the DNA TGCGCCAGCAGCCAAGAGATCGGGGGTTTCTACTACGAGCAGTACTTC.

The CDR3 region is CASSIGTVSNQPQHF. For the CDR3, the DNA is TGTGCCAGTAGTATTGGCACAGTCAGCAATCAGCCCCAGCATTTT. This chain connects TRBV19 to TRBJ1-5; D gene ambiguous. Trimming left V 3 bases short and J 1 base short, with 10 bases between. This CDR3 spans 15 amino acids. Germline loops: CDR1 LNHDA, CDR2 SQIVND (reference sequence).

This clone occurred a few times. This chain joins TRBV6-5 and TRBJ2-1, with 8 nucleotides matching TRBD2. The junction had 8 bases not matched to a gene; V was cut back by 5 bases and J by 5 bases. This CDR3 contains 15 residues. CDR1 and CDR2 (germline): MNHEY, SVGAGI. For the CDR3, the DNA is TGTGCCAGCAGTAGCACGGGGGGGCCCAACAATGAGCAGTTCTTC. It encodes CASSSTGGPNNEQFF.

The chain recombines TRBV30 with TRBJ1-3; D is unresolved. CDR1 GTSNPN and CDR2 SVGIG come from the germline V gene (reference sequence). V dropped 5 bases and J dropped 0 bases, with 14 bases sitting between them. The CDR3 has 15 residues. The DNA for the CDR3 is TGTGCCTGGGGACTCGGTGCCATCTCTGGAAACACCATATATTTT. Amino acid sequence: CAWGLGAISGNTIYF.

The V call is TRBV6-5, the J call TRBJ2-5, with D tentatively TRBD2 (6 bases). V lost 2 bases to trimming and J lost 4 bases, with 14 bases between them. The CDR3 length is 15 residues. Germline assignment: CDR1 MNHEY and CDR2 SVGAGI. This CDR3 is CASSYGGVAPETQYF. The CDR3 DNA follows: TGTGCCAGCAGTTACGGCGGGGTAGCCCCAGAGACCCAGTACTTC.

The rearrangement uses TRBV28 and TRBJ1-1; maybe TRBD1 (5 bases). The CDR3 consists of 16 residues. Trimming took 6 bases from V and 0 from J, leaving 17 bases between them. Germline V lookup: CDR1 MDHEN, CDR2 SYDVKM. This CDR3 is CASSPWGVRLNTEAFF. The CDR3, as DNA: TGTGCCAGCAGCCCCTGGGGGGTCAGGCTGAACACTGAAGCTTTCTTT.

As to this clone: Within the sample, other DNA sequences also encode this same CDR3. CDR3 region: CASSFGRNTEAFF. As DNA, the CDR3 is TGTGCCAGCAGCTTTGGGCGGAACACTGAAGCTTTCTTT. The chain combines TRBV7-9 with TRBJ1-1; no clear D. Germline V gene sequence: CDR1 SEHNR, CDR2 FQNEAQ (reference sequence). The CDR3 extends over 13 amino acids. The V and J ends lost 3 bases and 1 base respectively, with 6 bases between them. The entire variable domain, with the rest obtained from reference TRBV7-9 and TRBJ1-1, is as follows: DTGVSQNPRHKITKRGQNVTFRCDPISEHNRLYWYRQTLGQGPEFLTYFQNEAQLEKSRLLSDRFSAERPKGSFSTLEIQRTEQGDSAMYLCASSFGRNTEAFFGQGTRLTVV.

The chain combines TRBV6-5 with TRBJ2-7; 9 nucleotides align to TRBD1. Trimming removed 3 bases from V and 2 bases from J; junction bases left unmatched: 8. The CDR3 length is 16 residues. Germline V gives CDR1 MNHEY, CDR2 SVGAGI. The chain's CDR3 is CASSYWGTGTPYEQYF. DNA for the CDR3: TGTGCCAGCAGTTATTGGGGGACAGGGACTCCCTACGAGCAGTACTTC.

V is TRBV5-4 and J is TRBJ1-2; 8 bases align to TRBD1. CDR3 length: 16 residues. In germline, CDR1 is SGHNT, CDR2 YYREEE (reference sequence). V was pared by 0 bases and J by 6 bases, with 10 bases of the junction left unmatched. DNA of the CDR3: TGTGCCAGCAGCTTGGCAATTCAGGGGGCGGGTCATGGCTACACCTTC. As protein: CASSLAIQGAGHGYTF.

This chain joins TRBV12-1 and TRBJ2-2; the DNA was not compared with TRBD1, the D call given in the table. TRBV12-1 has pseudogene status. The CDR3 runs to 17 residues. CDR3: CASSFGGWGHNTGELFF. DNA of the CDR3: TGTGCCAGCAGCTTTGGTGGGTGGGGCCACAACACCGGGGAGCTGTTTTTT.

V is TRBV13 and J is TRBJ2-3; 9 nucleotides agree with TRBD1. Germline V gene sequence: CDR1 PRHDT, CDR2 FYEKMQ (reference sequence). V was pared by 5 bases and J by 6 bases, with 6 bases of the junction left unmatched. CDR3 length equals 14 residues. The CDR3, as DNA: TGTGCCAGCAGCCAACGGACAGGGGTTGATACGCAGTATTTT. Translating it yields CASSQRTGVDTQYF.

On this clone: An end of the junction does not agree with germline; a read error may underlie this. The gene calls are TRBV7-7 and TRBJ2-7, with 7 bases fitting TRBD1. Germline V lookup: CDR1 SSHAT, CDR2 FNYEAQ (reference sequence). This CDR3 is built from 16 residues. CDR3 sequence: CASSLDVSGGVHEQYF. The CDR3 DNA reads as TGTGCTAGCAGCTTAGACGTCTCAGGGGGTGTCCACGAGCAGTACTTC.